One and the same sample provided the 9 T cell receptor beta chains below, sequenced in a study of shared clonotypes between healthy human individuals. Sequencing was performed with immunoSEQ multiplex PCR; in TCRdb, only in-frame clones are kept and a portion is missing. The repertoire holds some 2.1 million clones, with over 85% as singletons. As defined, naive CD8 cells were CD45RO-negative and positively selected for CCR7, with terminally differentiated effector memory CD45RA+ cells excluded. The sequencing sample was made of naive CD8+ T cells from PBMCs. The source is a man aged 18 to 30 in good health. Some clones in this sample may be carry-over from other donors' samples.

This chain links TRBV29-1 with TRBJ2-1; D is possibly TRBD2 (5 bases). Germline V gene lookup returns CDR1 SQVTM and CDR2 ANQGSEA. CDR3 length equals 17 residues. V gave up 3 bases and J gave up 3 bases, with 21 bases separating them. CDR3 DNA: TGCAGCGTTGACAACCTGATCCGGGATGCTTACTACAATGAGCAGTTCTTC. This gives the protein CSVDNLIRDAYYNEQFF.

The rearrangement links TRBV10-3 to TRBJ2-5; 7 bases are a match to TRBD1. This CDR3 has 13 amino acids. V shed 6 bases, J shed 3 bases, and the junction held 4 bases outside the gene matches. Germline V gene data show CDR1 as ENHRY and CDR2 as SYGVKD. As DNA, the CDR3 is TGTGCCATCAGAGGCACAGGGGAAGAGACCCAGTACTTC. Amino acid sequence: CAIRGTGEETQYF.

The CDR3 DNA reads as TGTGCCTGGAGTGTACCCGGGACAACTGAGCAGTTCTTC. Protein sequence: CAWSVPGTTEQFF. The chain uses TRBV30 and TRBJ2-1, with a possible D match to TRBD1 (6 bases). Germline lookup yields CDR1 GTSNPN and CDR2 SVGIG (reference sequence). The CDR3 is 13 amino acids. V lost 0 bases, J lost 9 bases, and 12 bases lay in between.

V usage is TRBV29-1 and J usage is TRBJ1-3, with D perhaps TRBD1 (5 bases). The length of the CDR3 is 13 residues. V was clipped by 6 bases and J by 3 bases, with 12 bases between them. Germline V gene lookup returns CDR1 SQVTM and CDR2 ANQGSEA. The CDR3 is CSVWEGIGNTIYF. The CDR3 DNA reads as TGCAGCGTGTGGGAGGGGATTGGAAACACCATATATTTT.

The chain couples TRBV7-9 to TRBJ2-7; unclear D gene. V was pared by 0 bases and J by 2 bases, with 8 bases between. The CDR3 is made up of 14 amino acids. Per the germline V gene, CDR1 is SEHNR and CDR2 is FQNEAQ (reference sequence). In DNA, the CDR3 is TGTGCCAGCAGCTTAGCCCTGCAACCCTACGAGCAGTACTTC. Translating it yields CASSLALQPYEQYF.

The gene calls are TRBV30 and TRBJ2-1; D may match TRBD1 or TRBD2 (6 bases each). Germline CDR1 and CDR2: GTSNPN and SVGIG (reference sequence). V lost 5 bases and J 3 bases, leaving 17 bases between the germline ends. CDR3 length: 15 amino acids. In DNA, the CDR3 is TGTGCCTGGGGGGGGCACTTAGCGGACTACAATGAGCAGTTCTTC. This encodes CAWGGHLADYNEQFF. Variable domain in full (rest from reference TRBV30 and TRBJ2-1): SQTIHQWPATLVQPVGSPLSLECTVEGTSNPNLYWYRQAAGRGLQLLFYSVGIGQISSEVPQNLSASRPQDRQFILSSKKLLLSDSGFYLCAWGGHLADYNEQFFGPGTRLTVL.

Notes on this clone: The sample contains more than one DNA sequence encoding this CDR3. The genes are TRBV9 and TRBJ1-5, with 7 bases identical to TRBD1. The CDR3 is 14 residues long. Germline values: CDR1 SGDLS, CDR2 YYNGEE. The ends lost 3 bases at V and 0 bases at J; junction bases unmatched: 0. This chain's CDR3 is CASSAGGSNQPQHF. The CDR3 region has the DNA TGTGCCAGCAGCGCAGGGGGTAGCAATCAGCCCCAGCATTTT.

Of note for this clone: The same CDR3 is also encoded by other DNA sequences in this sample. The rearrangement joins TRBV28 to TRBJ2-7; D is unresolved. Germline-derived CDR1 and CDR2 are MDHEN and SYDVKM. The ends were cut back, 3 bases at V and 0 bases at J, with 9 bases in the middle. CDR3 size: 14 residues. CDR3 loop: CASSFTGSSYEQYF. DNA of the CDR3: TGTGCCAGCAGTTTTACCGGGTCCTCCTACGAGCAGTACTTC.

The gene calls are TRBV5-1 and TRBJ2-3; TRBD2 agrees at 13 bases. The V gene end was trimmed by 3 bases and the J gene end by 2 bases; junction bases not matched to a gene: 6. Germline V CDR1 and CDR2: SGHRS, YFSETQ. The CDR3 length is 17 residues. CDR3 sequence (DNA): TGCGCCAGCAGCTCCCCGGGACTAGCGGGACCCACAGATACGCAGTATTTT. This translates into CASSSPGLAGPTDTQYF.